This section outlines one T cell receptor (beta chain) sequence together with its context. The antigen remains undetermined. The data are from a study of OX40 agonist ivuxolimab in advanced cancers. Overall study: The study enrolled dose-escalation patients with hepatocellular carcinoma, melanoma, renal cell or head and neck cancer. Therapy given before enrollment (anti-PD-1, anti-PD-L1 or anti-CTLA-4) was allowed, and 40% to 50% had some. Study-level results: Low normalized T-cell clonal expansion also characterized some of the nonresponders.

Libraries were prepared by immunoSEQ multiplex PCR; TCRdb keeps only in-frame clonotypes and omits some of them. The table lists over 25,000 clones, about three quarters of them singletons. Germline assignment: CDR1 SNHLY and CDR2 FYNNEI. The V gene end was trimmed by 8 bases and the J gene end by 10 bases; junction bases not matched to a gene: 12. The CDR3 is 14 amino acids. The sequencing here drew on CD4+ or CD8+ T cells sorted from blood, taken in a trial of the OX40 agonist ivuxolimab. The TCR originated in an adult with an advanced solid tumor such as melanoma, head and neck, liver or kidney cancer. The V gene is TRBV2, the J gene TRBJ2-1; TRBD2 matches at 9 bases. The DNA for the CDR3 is TGTGCCAGCTTCGTGCTAGCGGGGACCAGCGAGCAGTTCTTC. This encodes CASFVLAGTSEQFF.